This is a list of T cell receptor beta chains from one sample in a study of blood T cell repertoires in COVID-19. Assay: immunoSEQ multiplex PCR; the TCRdb copy retains only in-frame clones and omits some. The sample records 200,000 to 250,000 clones, around 86% being singletons. The sample taken for sequencing was PBMCs or T cells enriched from blood (not recorded which). Receptors were obtained from a middle-aged woman with acute COVID-19. Both conserved end residues are part of each CDR3. A D gene is named only where the DNA matches it firmly. Rows give clone size only sometimes, using once, few, many, or a class for an expanded clone.

J	V	D	size	DNA	CDR3
TRBJ2-7	TRBV14	TRBD1	once	TGTGCCAGCAGCCAATCGGGACAGGGTCTTTCCTACGAGCAGTACTTC	CASSQSGQGLSYEQYF
TRBJ1-1	TRBV6-5	NA	NA	TGTGCCAGCAGGAAATCTCGGGGTTTAGGAGCTTTCTTT	CASRKSRGLGAFF
TRBJ1-5	TRBV15	NA	NA	TGTGCCACGTCAGGGGTGGGGAATCAGCCCCAGCATTTT	CATSGVGNQPQHF
TRBJ1-1	TRBV27	NA	once	TGTGCCAGCAGTTTTTTGGGACACATCTTGGGGGGGATAGGGCAGGGGAAAACTGAAGCTTTCTTT	CASSFLGHILGGIGQGKTEAFF
TRBJ2-7	TRBV19	NA	NA	TGTGCCAGTAGTTGGGGCAAACCCTACGAGCAGTACTTC	CASSWGKPYEQYF
TRBJ2-1	TRBV19	TRBD2	NA	TGTGCCGCCCGCCGACGGACTAGCGGGGCCTACAATGAGCAGTTCTTC	CAARRRTSGAYNEQFF
TRBJ1-1	TRBV5-6	NA	NA	TGTGCCAGCAGGCTGGGACAACTGAACACTGAAGCTTTCTTT	CASRLGQLNTEAFF
TRBJ2-2	TRBV7-7	TRBD1	NA	TGTGCCAGCAGCTCCGGACAGGGTCTCAACACCGGGGAGCTGTTTTTT	CASSSGQGLNTGELFF
TRBJ1-1	TRBV10-1	NA	NA	TGCGCCAGCAGTGAGAGGAGACGCGCTGAAGCTTTCTTT	CASSERRRAEAFF
TRBJ2-7	TRBV7-8	TRBD1	NA	TGTGCCAGCAGTGCTGTGGGGACAGGGAAGTACGAGCAGTACTTC	CASSAVGTGKYEQYF
TRBJ1-3	TRBV18	NA	NA	TGTGCCAGCTCAAAGATCACAGGCGCCTCTGGAAACACCATATATTTT	CASSKITGASGNTIYF
TRBJ2-7	TRBV9	NA	few	TGTGCCAGCAGCGTAGGTGGGGGCCCCTACGAGCAGTACTTC	CASSVGGGPYEQYF
TRBJ1-2	TRBV7-2	NA	NA	TGTGCCAGCAGCGCCGAGACAGTCTATGGCTACACCTTC	CASSAETVYGYTF
TRBJ2-2	TRBV19	TRBD1	few	TGTGCCAGTAGCCTCACCCGGACAGGGAGTACCGGGGAGCTGTTTTTT	CASSLTRTGSTGELFF
TRBJ1-4	TRBV19	NA	NA	TGTGCCAGTAGTACACAGGTCCTTGCAACTAATGAAAAACTGTTTTTT	CASSTQVLATNEKLFF
TRBJ2-1	TRBV2	TRBD2	once	TGTGCCAGAGAAGCGGGGGGGCCGGCTAGGTCCTACAATGAGCAGTTCTTC	CAREAGGPARSYNEQFF
TRBJ1-6	TRBV28	NA	NA	TGTGCCAGCAGTTTATTTACTATCAATTCACCCCTCCACTTT	CASSLFTINSPLHF
TRBJ1-2	TRBV5-1	NA	few	TGCGCCAGCAGCCCGAGCGGGGGGCGAGTCGGCTACACCTTC	CASSPSGGRVGYTF
TRBJ2-2	TRBV27	TRBD1	NA	TGTGCCAGCGCCTCCCAACAGGGGTTCACCGGGGAGCTGTTTTTT	CASASQQGFTGELFF
TRBJ2-1	TRBV11-3	TRBD1	NA	TGTGCCAGCAGCCCGACCGGGACAGGGGGAACTAATGAGCAGTTCTTC	CASSPTGTGGTNEQFF
TRBJ1-1	TRBV5-1	NA	NA	TGCGCCAGCAGCTACGGGGGGTTGAGCACTGAAGCTTTCTTT	CASSYGGLSTEAFF
TRBJ1-6	TRBV5-4	TRBD1	NA	TGTGCCAGCAGTCCAAGACAGGGGGATTCACCCCTCCACTTT	CASSPRQGDSPLHF
TRBJ1-1	TRBV5-1	NA	NA	TGCGCCAGCAGCTTGGCCCAGAACACTGAAGCTTTCTTT	CASSLAQNTEAFF
TRBJ2-5	TRBV27	NA	NA	TGTGCCAGCAGTTTAACGCCTACTAGTGAGACCCAGTACTTC	CASSLTPTSETQYF
TRBJ1-1	TRBV2	TRBD1	NA	TGTGCCAGCAGTGATCTGAGAGGGGACAGGGAGACTGAAGCTTTCTTT	CASSDLRGDRETEAFF
TRBJ1-2	TRBV7-9	NA	NA	TGTGCCAGCAGCTTAGGCAGGGGAGCTAACTATGGCTACACCTTC	CASSLGRGANYGYTF
TRBJ2-1	TRBV5-1	NA	once	TGCGCCAGCAGCTTGTTGGCGGGGAATTTAATGGGGCCCAATGAGCAGTTCTTC	CASSLLAGNLMGPNEQFF
TRBJ1-2	TRBV27	TRBD1	few	TGTGCCAGCAGTTTATCCGGACAGGGGACTTATGGCTACACCTTC	CASSLSGQGTYGYTF
TRBJ1-1	TRBV6-6	NA	once	TGTGCCAGCAGTCAACAGTTTACTGACACTGAAGCTTTCTTT	CASSQQFTDTEAFF
TRBJ1-6	TRBV4-2	TRBD1	NA	TGTGCCAGCAGCCATCCCACCCAGGGTCGACAGGGTAATTCACCCCTCCACTTT	CASSHPTQGRQGNSPLHF
TRBJ1-2	TRBV27	NA	NA	TGTGCCAGCAGTCGGGACTCAGGGTCCTTCTATGGCTACACCTTC	CASSRDSGSFYGYTF
TRBJ1-2	TRBV5-1	TRBD1	NA	TGCGCCAGCAGCAAGCCAGGGGGATCCGGCTACACCTTC	CASSKPGGSGYTF
TRBJ1-2	TRBV5-6	NA	once	TGTGCCAGCATCTATTATACGGGGAGGCATGGCTACACCTTC	CASIYYTGRHGYTF
TRBJ1-4	TRBV5-6	NA	once	TGTGCCAGCAGCGGCCCCAGGCAAACTAATGAAAAACTGTTTTTT	CASSGPRQTNEKLFF
TRBJ1-6	TRBV24-1	NA	NA	TGTGCCACCAGTCCTACAGGGTACAATTCACCCCTCCACTTT	CATSPTGYNSPLHF
TRBJ1-6	TRBV7-2	NA	NA	TGTGCCAGCAGCATCGTCCTACCCCTCCACTTT	CASSIVLPLHF